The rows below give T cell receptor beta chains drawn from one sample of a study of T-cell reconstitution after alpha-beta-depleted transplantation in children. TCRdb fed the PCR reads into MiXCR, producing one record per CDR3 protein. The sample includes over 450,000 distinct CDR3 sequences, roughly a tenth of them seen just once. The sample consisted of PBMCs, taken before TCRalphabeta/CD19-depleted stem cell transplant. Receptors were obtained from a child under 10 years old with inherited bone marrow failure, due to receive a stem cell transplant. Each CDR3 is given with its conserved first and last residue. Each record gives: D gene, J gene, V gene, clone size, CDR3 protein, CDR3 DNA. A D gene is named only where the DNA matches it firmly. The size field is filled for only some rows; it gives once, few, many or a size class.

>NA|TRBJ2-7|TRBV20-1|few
CSARSGTLTYEQYF
TGCAGTGCTAGGTCCGGGACCCTTACCTACGAGCAGTACTTC
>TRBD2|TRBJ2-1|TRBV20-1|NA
CSATRVASGSYNEQFF
TGCAGTGCTACAAGGGTCGCTAGCGGGAGTTACAATGAGCAGTTCTTC
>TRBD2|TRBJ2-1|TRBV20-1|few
CSARQLAGGDEQFF
TGCAGTGCTAGACAACTAGCGGGAGGGGATGAGCAGTTCTTC
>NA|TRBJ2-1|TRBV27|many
CASSLSQYNEQFF
TGTGCCAGCAGTTTATCCCAATACAATGAGCAGTTCTTC
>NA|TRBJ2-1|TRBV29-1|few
CSTTGPLGSYNEQFF
TGCAGCACCACCGGGCCTCTAGGTTCCTACAATGAGCAGTTCTTC
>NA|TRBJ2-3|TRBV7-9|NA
CASSFSAITDTQYF
TGTGCCAGCAGCTTCAGCGCTATCACAGATACGCAGTATTTT
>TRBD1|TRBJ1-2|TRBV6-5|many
CATGQGGYGYTF
TGTGCCACGGGACAGGGGGGCTATGGCTACACCTTC
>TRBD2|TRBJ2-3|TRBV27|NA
CASSSRLAGITDTQYF
TGTGCCAGCAGTTCTCGACTAGCGGGGATCACAGATACGCAGTATTTT
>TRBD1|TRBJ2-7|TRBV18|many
CASSGDSSYEQYF
TGTGCCAGCTCCGGGGACAGCTCCTACGAGCAGTACTTC
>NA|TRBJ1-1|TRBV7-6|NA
CASSLGGDATEAFF
TGTGCCAGCAGCTTAGGTGGTGACGCCACTGAAGCTTTCTTT
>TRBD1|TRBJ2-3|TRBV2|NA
CASKVDRAEDTQYF
TGTGCCAGCAAGGTCGACAGGGCTGAGGATACGCAGTATTTT
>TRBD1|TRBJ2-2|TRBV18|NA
CASSPRRAGGTGELFF
TGTGCCAGCTCACCGAGGCGGGCAGGGGGCACCGGGGAGCTGTTTTTT
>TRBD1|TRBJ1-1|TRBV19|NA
CASSIAGTGETEAFF
TGTGCCAGTAGTATAGCCGGGACAGGGGAGACTGAAGCTTTCTTT
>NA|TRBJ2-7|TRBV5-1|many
CASSRQDAYEQYF
TGCGCCAGCAGTCGACAGGACGCCTACGAGCAGTACTTC
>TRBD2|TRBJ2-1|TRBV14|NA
CASSPWEGSSYNEQFF
TGTGCCAGCAGCCCTTGGGAGGGAAGCTCCTACAATGAGCAGTTCTTC
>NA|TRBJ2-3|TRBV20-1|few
CCARDGGLREFADTQYF
TGCTGTGCTAGAGATGGGGGTCTTCGGGAGTTCGCAGATACGCAGTATTTT
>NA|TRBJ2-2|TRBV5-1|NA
CATRRGSVNTGELFF
TGCGCCACTCGTAGGGGTTCTGTAAACACCGGGGAGCTGTTTTTT
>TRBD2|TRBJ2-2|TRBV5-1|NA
CASSSLSGDTGELFF
TGCGCCAGCAGCTCATTAAGCGGGGATACCGGGGAGCTGTTTTTT
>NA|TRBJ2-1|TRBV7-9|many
CASSRGGGDNEQFF
TGTGCCAGCAGCCGAGGTGGGGGAGACAATGAGCAGTTCTTC
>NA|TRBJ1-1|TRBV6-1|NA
CASSPNTGSTEAFF
TGTGCCAGCAGTCCGAACACAGGTTCCACTGAAGCTTTCTTT
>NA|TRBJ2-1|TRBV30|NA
CAWSRYRDEQFF
TGTGCCTGGAGTCGTTACAGGGATGAGCAGTTCTTC
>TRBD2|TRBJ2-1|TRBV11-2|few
CASSLRDGGAVSYNEQFF
TGTGCCAGCAGCCTCCGGGACGGGGGGGCGGTATCCTACAATGAGCAGTTCTTC
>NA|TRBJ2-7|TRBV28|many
CASSLWQDSYEQYF
TGTGCCAGCAGTTTATGGCAGGACTCCTACGAGCAGTACTTC
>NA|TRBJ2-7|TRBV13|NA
CASSLSEGEQYF
TGTGCCAGCAGCTTATCGGAGGGCGAGCAGTACTTC
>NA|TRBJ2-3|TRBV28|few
CASSLVLVGTDTQYF
TGTGCCAGCAGTTTAGTTCTAGTTGGTACAGATACGCAGTATTTT
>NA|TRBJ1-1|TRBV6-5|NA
CASSYSRHGVTEAFF
TGTGCCAGCAGTTACTCTCGGCATGGGGTCACTGAAGCTTTCTTT
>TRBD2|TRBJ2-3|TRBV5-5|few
CASSFPGTRTTDTQYF
TGTGCCAGCAGCTTCCCCGGGACTAGAACCACAGATACGCAGTATTTT
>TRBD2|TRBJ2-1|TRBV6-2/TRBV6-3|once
CASTLADGSYNEQFF
TGTGCCAGCACCCTAGCGGACGGCTCCTACAATGAGCAGTTCTTC
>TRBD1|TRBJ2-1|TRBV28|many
CASSWGQGNSYNEQFF
TGTGCCAGCAGTTGGGGACAGGGCAACTCCTACAATGAGCAGTTCTTC
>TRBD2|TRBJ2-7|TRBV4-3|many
CASSPLEGGDYEQYF
TGCGCCAGCAGCCCACTTGAGGGAGGGGATTACGAGCAGTACTTC
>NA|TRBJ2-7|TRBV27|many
CASSFSPASYEQYF
TGTGCCAGCAGTTTTTCTCCGGCATCCTACGAGCAGTACTTC
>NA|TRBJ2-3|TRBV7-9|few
CASSSLDWGEGTDTQYF
TGTGCCAGCAGCTCCTTGGACTGGGGGGAGGGCACAGATACGCAGTATTTT
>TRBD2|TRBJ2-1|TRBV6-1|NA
CASSETGGRGGEQFF
TGTGCCAGCAGTGAAACGGGGGGGCGGGGTGGTGAGCAGTTCTTC
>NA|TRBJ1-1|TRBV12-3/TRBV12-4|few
CASSSHLVINTEAFF
TGTGCCAGCAGTTCCCACCTTGTAATTAACACTGAAGCTTTCTTT
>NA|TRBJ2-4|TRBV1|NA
CTSSQDGREGMGSKNIQYF
TGCACCAGCAGCCAAGATGGGCGGGAGGGGATGGGTTCCAAAAACATTCAGTACTTC
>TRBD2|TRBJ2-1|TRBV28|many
CAGASGSHNEQFF
TGTGCCGGGGCTAGCGGGAGTCACAATGAGCAGTTCTTC
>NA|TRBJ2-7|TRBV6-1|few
CASSPRDGQGDEQYF
TGTGCCAGCAGCCCTCGCGATGGGCAGGGCGACGAGCAGTACTTC
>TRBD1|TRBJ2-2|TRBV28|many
CASSPGGRVTGELFF
TGTGCCAGCAGCCCAGGGGGAAGAGTCACCGGGGAGCTGTTTTTT
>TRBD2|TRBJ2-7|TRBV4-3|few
CASSQGWRLAGSSYEQYF
TGCGCCAGCAGCCAAGGCTGGAGACTAGCGGGAAGCTCCTACGAGCAGTACTTC
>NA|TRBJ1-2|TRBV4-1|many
CASSQVPRTENYGYTF
TGCGCCAGCAGCCAAGTACCTCGGACAGAAAACTATGGCTACACCTTC
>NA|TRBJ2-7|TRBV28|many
CASRGSEQYF
TGTGCCAGCAGGGGTAGCGAGCAGTACTTC
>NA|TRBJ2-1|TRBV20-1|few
CSARDLRQDYNEQFF
TGCAGTGCTAGAGATTTGCGACAGGACTACAATGAGCAGTTCTTC
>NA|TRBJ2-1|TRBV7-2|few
CASSLRRLLANSYNEQFF
TGTGCCAGCAGCTTACGCCGACTACTAGCCAATTCCTACAATGAGCAGTTCTTC
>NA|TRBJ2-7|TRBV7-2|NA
CASSPQSGYEQYF
TGTGCCAGCAGCCCCCAGAGTGGGTACGAGCAGTACTTC
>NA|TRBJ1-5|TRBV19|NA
CARSYGRNQPQHF
TGTGCCAGATCCTACGGTCGCAATCAGCCCCAGCATTTT
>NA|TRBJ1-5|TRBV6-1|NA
CASIEEIGQPQHF
TGTGCCAGCATTGAGGAAATCGGTCAGCCCCAGCATTTT
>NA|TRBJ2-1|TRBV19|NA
CASKMGGRYNEQFF
TGTGCCAGCAAAATGGGCGGACGGTACAATGAGCAGTTCTTC
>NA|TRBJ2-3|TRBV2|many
CASCRWDSGTDTQYF
TGTGCCAGCTGTCGGTGGGATTCGGGAACAGATACGCAGTATTTT
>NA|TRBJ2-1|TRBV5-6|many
CASSPSTIHEQFF
TGTGCCAGCAGCCCCTCGACTATCCATGAGCAGTTCTTC
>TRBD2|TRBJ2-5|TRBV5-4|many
CASSLGGLAEETQYF
TGTGCCAGCAGCTTGGGGGGACTAGCGGAAGAGACCCAGTACTTC
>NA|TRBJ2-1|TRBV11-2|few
CASSLTAGLNTNEQFF
TGTGCCAGCAGCCTCACAGCGGGCCTCAATACTAATGAGCAGTTCTTC
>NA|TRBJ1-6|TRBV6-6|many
CASSYPGKSPLHF
TGTGCCAGCAGTTACCCAGGGAAATCACCCCTCCACTTT
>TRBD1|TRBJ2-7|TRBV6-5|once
CASSYTPTGVYDQYF
TGTGCCAGCAGTTACACCCCCACAGGGGTCTACGACCAGTACTTC
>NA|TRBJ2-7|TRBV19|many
CASSLNREQYF
TGTGCCAGTAGTCTGAACAGGGAGCAGTACTTC
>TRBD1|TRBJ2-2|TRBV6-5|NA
CASRETGFGELFF
TGTGCCAGCAGAGAGACAGGGTTCGGGGAGCTGTTTTTT